This T cell receptor beta chain stems from a study of cytomegalovirus exposure and HLA in healthy donors. Whole-study findings and limits: Most TCR sequences proved rare, with some public TCRs found in many donors. The study flagged some 170 TCR beta chains as cytomegalovirus-associated. Most likely, a cluster of highly shared sequence variants arose as a sequencing artifact.

CDR1 and CDR2 (germline): MGHDK, SYGVNS. Trimming took off 4 bases at V and 0 bases at J, with 16 bases between the two ends. This CDR3 has 17 residues. Primers for the PCR totalled 60 Vbeta and 13 Jbeta. Assay: immunoSEQ multiplex PCR; the TCRdb copy retains only in-frame clones and omits some. The data hold 200,000 or so clones, with 80% to 85% observed a single time. As to this clone: What it recognizes is unknown.

The sequence came from a middle-aged man in good health and CMV-seropositive. Sequencing was performed on PBMCs. The genes are TRBV25-1 and TRBJ2-4, with D perhaps matching TRBD1 (7 bases). CDR3 sequence reads: CASSGIRQGLAKNIQYF. CDR3 nucleotides: TGTGCCAGCAGTGGGATAAGACAGGGACTAGCCAAAAACATTCAGTACTTC.